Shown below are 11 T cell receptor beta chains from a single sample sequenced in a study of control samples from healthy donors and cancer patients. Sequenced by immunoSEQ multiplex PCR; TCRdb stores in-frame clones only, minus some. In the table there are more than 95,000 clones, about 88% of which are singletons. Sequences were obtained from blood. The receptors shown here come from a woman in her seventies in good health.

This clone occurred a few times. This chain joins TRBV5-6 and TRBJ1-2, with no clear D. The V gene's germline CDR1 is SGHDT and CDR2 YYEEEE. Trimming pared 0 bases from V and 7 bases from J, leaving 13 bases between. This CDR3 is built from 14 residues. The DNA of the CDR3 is TGTGCCAGCAGCTTGGAAATGGGATCTCGTGGCTACACCTTC. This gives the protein CASSLEMGSRGYTF.

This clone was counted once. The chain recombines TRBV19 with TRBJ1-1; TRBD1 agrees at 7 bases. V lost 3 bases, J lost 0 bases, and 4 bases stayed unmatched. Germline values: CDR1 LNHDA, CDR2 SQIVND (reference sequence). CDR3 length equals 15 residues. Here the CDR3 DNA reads TGTGCCAGTAGTATGCCGGGGACAGTGAACACTGAAGCTTTCTTT. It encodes CASSMPGTVNTEAFF.

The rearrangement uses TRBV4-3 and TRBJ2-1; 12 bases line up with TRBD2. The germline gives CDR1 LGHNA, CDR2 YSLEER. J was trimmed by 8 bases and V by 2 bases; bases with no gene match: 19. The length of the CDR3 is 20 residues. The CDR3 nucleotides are TGCGCCAGCAGCCAAAGGTGGGAGGCTAGCGGGGGGGCAGGATTACATGAGCAGTTCTTC. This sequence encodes CASSQRWEASGGAGLHEQFF.

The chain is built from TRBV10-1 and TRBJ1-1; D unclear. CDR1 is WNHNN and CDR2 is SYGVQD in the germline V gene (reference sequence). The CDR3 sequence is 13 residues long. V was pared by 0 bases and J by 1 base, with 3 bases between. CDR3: CASSESTNTEAFF. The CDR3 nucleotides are TGCGCCAGCAGTGAGTCCACGAACACTGAAGCTTTCTTT.

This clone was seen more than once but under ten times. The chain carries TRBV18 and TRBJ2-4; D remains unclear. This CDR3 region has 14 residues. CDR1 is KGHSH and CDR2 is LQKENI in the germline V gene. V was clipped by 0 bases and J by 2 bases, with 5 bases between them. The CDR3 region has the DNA TGTGCCAGCTCACCACCTTCGACCAAAAACATTCAGTACTTC. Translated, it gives CASSPPSTKNIQYF.

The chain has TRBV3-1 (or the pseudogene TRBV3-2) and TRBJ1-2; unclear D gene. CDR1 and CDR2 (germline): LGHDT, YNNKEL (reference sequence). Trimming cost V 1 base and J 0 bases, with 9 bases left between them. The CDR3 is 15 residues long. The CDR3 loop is CASSQAGASNYGYTF. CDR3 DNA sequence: TGTGCCAGCAGCCAAGCGGGAGCCTCTAACTATGGCTACACCTTC.

CDR3 sequence reads: CASSRGLAATDTQYF. The CDR3, as DNA: TGTGCCAGCAGCAGGGGACTAGCGGCTACAGATACGCAGTATTTT. The gene calls are TRBV7-6 and TRBJ2-3, with 11 nucleotides matching TRBD2. With V trimmed by 5 bases and J by 3 bases, 4 bases remained unmatched. From germline, CDR1 is SGHVS and CDR2 FNYEAQ. The CDR3 contains 15 residues.

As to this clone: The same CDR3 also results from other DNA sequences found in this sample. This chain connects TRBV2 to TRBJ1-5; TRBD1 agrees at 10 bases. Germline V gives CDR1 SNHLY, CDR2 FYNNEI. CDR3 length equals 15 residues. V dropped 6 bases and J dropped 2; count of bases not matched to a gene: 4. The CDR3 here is CASRAGTGGNQPQHF. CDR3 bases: TGTGCCAGCAGAGCCGGGACAGGGGGCAATCAGCCCCAGCATTTT.

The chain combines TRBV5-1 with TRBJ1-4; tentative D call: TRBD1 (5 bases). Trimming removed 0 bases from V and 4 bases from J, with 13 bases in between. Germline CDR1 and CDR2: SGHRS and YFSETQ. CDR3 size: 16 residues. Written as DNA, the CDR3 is TGCGCCAGCAGCTTGGTAGGCGGTCAGGGTAATGAAAAACTGTTTTTT. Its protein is CASSLVGGQGNEKLFF.

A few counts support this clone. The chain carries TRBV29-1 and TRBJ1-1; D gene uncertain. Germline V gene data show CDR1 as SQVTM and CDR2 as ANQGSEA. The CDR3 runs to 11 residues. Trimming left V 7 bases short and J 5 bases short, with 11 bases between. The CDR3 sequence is CSAKWETEAFF. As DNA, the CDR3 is TGCAGCGCAAAGTGGGAGACTGAAGCTTTCTTT.

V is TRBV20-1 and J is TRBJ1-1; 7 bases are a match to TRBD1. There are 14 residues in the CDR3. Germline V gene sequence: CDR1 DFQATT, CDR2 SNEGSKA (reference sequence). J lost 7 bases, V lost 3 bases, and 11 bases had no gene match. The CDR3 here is CSASLGGQRFEAFF. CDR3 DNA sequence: TGCAGTGCTAGTTTAGGGGGACAGAGGTTTGAAGCTTTCTTT.